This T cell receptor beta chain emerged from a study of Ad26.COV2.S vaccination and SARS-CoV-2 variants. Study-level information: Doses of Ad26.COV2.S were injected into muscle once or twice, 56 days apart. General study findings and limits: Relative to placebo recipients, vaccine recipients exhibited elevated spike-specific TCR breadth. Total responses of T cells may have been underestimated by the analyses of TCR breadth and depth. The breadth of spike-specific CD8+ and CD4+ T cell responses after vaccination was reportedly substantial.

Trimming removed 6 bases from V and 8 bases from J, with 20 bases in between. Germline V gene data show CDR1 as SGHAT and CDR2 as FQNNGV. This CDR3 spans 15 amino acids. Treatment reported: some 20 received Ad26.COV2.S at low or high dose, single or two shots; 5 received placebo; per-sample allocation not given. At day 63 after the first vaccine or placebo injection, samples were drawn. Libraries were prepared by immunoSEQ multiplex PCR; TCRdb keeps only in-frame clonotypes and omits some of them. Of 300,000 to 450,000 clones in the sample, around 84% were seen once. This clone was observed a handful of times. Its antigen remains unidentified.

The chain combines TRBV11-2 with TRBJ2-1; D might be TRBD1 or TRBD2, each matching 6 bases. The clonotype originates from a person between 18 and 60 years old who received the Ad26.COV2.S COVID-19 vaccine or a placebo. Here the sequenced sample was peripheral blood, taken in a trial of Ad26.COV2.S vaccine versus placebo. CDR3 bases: TGTGCCAGCAGTCCTGGGGGCGGGAACGGGGATGAGCAGTTCTTC. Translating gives CASSPGGGNGDEQFF.